This TCR beta chain emerged from a study of blood T cell repertoires in COVID-19. Study in general: Researchers got acute and convalescent COVID-19 samples from the United States, Italy and Spain. The analysed material was cDNA or gDNA that came from T cells, B-cell-depleted T cells, or PBMCs.

The CDR3 runs 15 residues. Germline V CDR1 and CDR2: MNHEY, SVGAGI. V lost 2 bases and J lost 6; bases outside the gene matches: 6. In the original analysis: Amplification with reference gene primers provided the estimates of nucleated cell counts. Data came from immunoSEQ multiplex PCR; TCRdb stores just in-frame clones and leaves some out. V and J calls and clone size come straight from that table; D and trimming were deduced from the DNA. In the table there are tens of thousands of clones, roughly three quarters of which are singletons. Seattle participants joined during active infection and were tracked over time.

Source material: peripheral blood. The receptor comes from a man between 65 and 85 years old with COVID-19, enrolled during active disease. The rearrangement uses TRBV6-5 and TRBJ2-7, with 11 bases aligning to TRBD1. The CDR3 DNA reads TGTGCCAGCAGTTACCCCCCCGGGACAGGGGGCGAGCAGTACTTC. Its protein product is CASSYPPGTGGEQYF.